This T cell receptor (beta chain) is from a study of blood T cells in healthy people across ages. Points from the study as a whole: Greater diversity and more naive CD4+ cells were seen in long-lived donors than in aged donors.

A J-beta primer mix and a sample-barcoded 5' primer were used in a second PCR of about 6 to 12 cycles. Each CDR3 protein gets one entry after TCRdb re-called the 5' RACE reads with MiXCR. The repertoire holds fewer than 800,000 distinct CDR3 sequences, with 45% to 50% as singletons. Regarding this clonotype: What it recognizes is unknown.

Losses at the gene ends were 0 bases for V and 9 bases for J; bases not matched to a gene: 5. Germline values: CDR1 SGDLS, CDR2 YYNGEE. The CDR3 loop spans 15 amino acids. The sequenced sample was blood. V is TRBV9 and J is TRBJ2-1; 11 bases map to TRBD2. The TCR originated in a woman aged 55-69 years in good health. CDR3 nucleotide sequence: TGTGCCAGCAGCGTAGTCGCTAGCGGGAGGACTGAGCAGTTCTTC. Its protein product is CASSVVASGRTEQFF.